The rows below give T cell receptor beta chains drawn from one sample of a study of OX40 agonist ivuxolimab in advanced cancers. Sequencing was performed with immunoSEQ multiplex PCR; in TCRdb, only in-frame clones are kept and a portion is missing. The table includes 60,000 to 75,000 clones, around 90% detected once. The material sequenced was CD4+ or CD8+ T cells sorted from blood, taken in a trial of the OX40 agonist ivuxolimab. These TCRs come from an adult with an advanced solid tumor such as melanoma, head and neck, liver or kidney cancer. The CDR3 runs from the conserved cysteine through the conserved F or W. The D gene is left open where the match is weak. Some rows mark clone size as missing; the rest say once, few, many or name a class of expanded clone.

clone size	V gene	D gene	J gene	CDR3 protein	CDR3 DNA
NA	TRBV28	TRBD1	TRBJ2-7	CASSPPGQGIHEQYF	TGTGCCAGCAGTCCTCCGGGACAGGGTATCCACGAGCAGTACTTC
NA	TRBV6-4	NA	TRBJ1-2	CASTSDVGNYGYTF	TGTGCCAGCACTTCGGACGTAGGGAACTATGGCTACACCTTC
NA	TRBV18	NA	TRBJ2-2	CASAWGLADTGELFF	TGTGCCAGCGCCTGGGGGTTGGCAGACACCGGGGAGCTGTTTTTT
NA	TRBV5-1	TRBD1	TRBJ2-1	CASSPGQGAVHEQFF	TGCGCCAGCAGCCCCGGACAGGGGGCTGTCCATGAGCAGTTCTTC
NA	TRBV7-3	NA	TRBJ2-2	CASSLRRAGNTGELFF	TGTGCCAGCAGCTTAAGGCGGGCAGGGAACACCGGGGAGCTGTTTTTT
NA	TRBV7-2	NA	TRBJ2-1	CASSFAHEQFF	TGTGCCAGCAGCTTTGCCCATGAGCAGTTCTTC
NA	TRBV5-6	NA	TRBJ2-3	CASSLVQGTDTQYF	TGTGCCAGCAGCTTGGTGCAGGGCACAGATACGCAGTATTTT
NA	TRBV5-1	NA	TRBJ2-2	CASSLAGSQRAGELFF	TGCGCCAGCAGCTTGGCCGGTTCGCAGAGGGCCGGGGAGCTGTTTTTT
NA	TRBV28	NA	TRBJ2-1	CASRGQGTPEQFF	TGTGCCAGCAGGGGACAAGGTACTCCTGAGCAGTTCTTC
NA	TRBV9	TRBD2	TRBJ2-2	CASSRTSGNTGELFF	TGTGCCAGCAGTCGTACTAGCGGAAACACCGGGGAGCTGTTTTTT
NA	TRBV11-2	TRBD2	TRBJ2-1	CASSSGGTSGIEQFF	TGTGCCAGCAGCTCTGGCGGGACTAGCGGGATTGAGCAGTTCTTC
NA	TRBV7-5	NA	TRBJ1-1	CAGSTTGGATEAFF	TGTGCCGGCAGCACCACAGGGGGCGCTACTGAAGCTTTCTTT
NA	TRBV19	NA	TRBJ1-5	CASSTQGIGRNQPQHF	TGTGCCAGTAGTACGCAGGGGATTGGGCGCAATCAGCCCCAGCATTTT
NA	TRBV5-4	TRBD2	TRBJ2-3	CASSPRTSGSDTQYF	TGTGCCAGCAGCCCCCGGACTAGCGGGTCAGATACGCAGTATTTT
NA	TRBV28	NA	TRBJ2-3	CASNPARRSQSTDTQYF	TGTGCCAGCAACCCCGCCCGCAGGAGTCAAAGCACAGATACGCAGTATTTT
NA	TRBV7-7	TRBD1	TRBJ2-3	CASSWSQGATDTQYF	TGTGCTAGCAGCTGGTCACAGGGGGCTACAGATACGCAGTATTTT
NA	TRBV4-1	NA	TRBJ2-7	CASSQARSNVYYEQYF	TGCGCCAGCAGCCAAGCCCGTTCCAACGTATACTACGAGCAGTACTTC
once	TRBV20-1	NA	TRBJ1-5	CSAMANQPQHF	TGCAGTGCTATGGCAAATCAGCCCCAGCATTTT
NA	TRBV6-6	NA	TRBJ2-7	CASSLGGSSAYEQYF	TGTGCCAGCAGTTTAGGGGGGTCTTCCGCCTACGAGCAGTACTTC
few	TRBV6-5	TRBD1	TRBJ1-1	CASSLTGIFAEAFF	TGTGCCAGCAGCCTGACAGGGATATTTGCTGAAGCTTTCTTT
once	TRBV28	NA	TRBJ2-7	CASSRYGYEQYF	TGTGCCAGCAGTCGGTATGGTTACGAGCAGTACTTC
NA	TRBV6-1	NA	TRBJ2-7	CASSEFGNSYEQYF	TGTGCCAGCAGTGAATTCGGTAACAGCTACGAGCAGTACTTC
NA	TRBV11-2	TRBD2	TRBJ2-4	CASSFGTSGRVGKIQYF	TGTGCCAGCAGCTTCGGGACTAGCGGGAGGGTGGGGAAGATTCAGTACTTC
NA	TRBV7-2	NA	TRBJ2-7	CASSVQVSEQYF	TGTGCCAGCAGCGTCCAGGTATCCGAGCAGTACTTC
NA	TRBV12-1	NA	TRBJ1-4	CASSLRGGSPNEKLFF	TGTGCCAGCAGCTTGAGGGGGGGGAGTCCTAATGAAAAACTGTTTTTT
NA	TRBV9	NA	TRBJ2-3	CASSARGAHTDTQYF	TGTGCCAGCAGCGCCAGGGGGGCCCACACAGATACGCAGTATTTT
NA	TRBV19	TRBD1	TRBJ2-6	CASRGRQGATDSGANVLTF	TGTGCCAGTAGGGGGCGACAGGGGGCGACAGACTCTGGGGCCAACGTCCTGACTTTC
once	TRBV7-2	NA	TRBJ2-2	CASSPTRNLAGELFF	TGTGCCAGCAGCCCAACACGGAATTTGGCCGGGGAGCTGTTTTTT
once	TRBV19	NA	TRBJ2-6	CASGARSGANVLTF	TGTGCCAGTGGAGCGCGGTCTGGGGCCAACGTCCTGACTTTC
NA	TRBV5-1	NA	TRBJ1-1	CASRTPNTEAFF	TGCGCCAGCAGGACACCGAACACTGAAGCTTTCTTT
NA	TRBV6-1	NA	TRBJ1-5	CASIFPWRGGQPQHF	TGTGCCAGCATCTTCCCCTGGAGGGGGGGTCAGCCCCAGCATTTT
once	TRBV12-5	TRBD2	TRBJ2-1	CASGSPTSGTYNEQFF	TGTGCTAGTGGTTCTCCGACTAGCGGTACCTACAATGAGCAGTTCTTC
NA	TRBV15	NA	TRBJ2-3	CATSYRSSQTSTQYF	TGTGCCACCAGCTACCGAAGCTCACAGACCTCTACGCAGTATTTT
NA	TRBV11-2	NA	TRBJ1-3	CASSLGRGLGGNTIYF	TGTGCCAGCAGCTTAGGAAGGGGTCTGGGCGGAAACACCATATATTTT
once	TRBV11-3	NA	TRBJ2-3	CASSPGTDTQYF	TGTGCCAGCAGCCCAGGCACAGATACGCAGTATTTT
NA	TRBV7-2	TRBD1	TRBJ2-3	CASRTGGTDTQYF	TGTGCCAGCCGGACAGGGGGCACAGATACGCAGTATTTT
NA	TRBV7-2	NA	TRBJ1-1	CASSLASQRPEAFF	TGTGCCAGCAGCTTGGCCTCTCAGCGGCCTGAAGCTTTCTTT
few	TRBV5-6	NA	TRBJ2-6	CASGGWANVLTF	TGTGCCAGCGGCGGCTGGGCCAACGTCCTGACTTTC
NA	TRBV6-1	NA	TRBJ2-1	CASKRGDSYNEQFF	TGTGCCAGCAAACGGGGAGACTCCTACAATGAGCAGTTCTTC
NA	TRBV7-3	NA	TRBJ2-5	CASSREGRETQYF	TGTGCCAGCAGCCGTGAGGGGCGAGAGACCCAGTACTTC
once	TRBV7-9	NA	TRBJ2-2	CASSHGRAGELFF	TGTGCCAGCAGCCACGGACGGGCCGGGGAGCTGTTTTTT
NA	TRBV10-3	NA	TRBJ2-7	CAISALRGSYEQYF	TGTGCCATCAGTGCTCTGAGGGGCTCCTACGAGCAGTACTTC
NA	TRBV6-1	NA	TRBJ2-5	CASGRSWEETQYF	TGTGCCAGCGGTCGCAGCTGGGAGGAGACCCAGTACTTC
once	TRBV7-2	NA	TRBJ1-5	CASSLAQQHQPQHF	TGTGCCAGCAGCTTAGCCCAACAGCATCAGCCCCAGCATTTT
few	TRBV2	TRBD1	TRBJ1-1	CARLGQGAEAFF	TGTGCCAGGCTAGGACAGGGCGCTGAAGCTTTCTTT
NA	TRBV20-1	NA	TRBJ2-7	CSAPVHYEQYF	TGCAGTGCTCCAGTGCACTACGAGCAGTACTTC
NA	TRBV28	NA	TRBJ2-1	CASSLDNEQFF	TGTGCCAGCAGTTTAGATAATGAGCAGTTCTTC